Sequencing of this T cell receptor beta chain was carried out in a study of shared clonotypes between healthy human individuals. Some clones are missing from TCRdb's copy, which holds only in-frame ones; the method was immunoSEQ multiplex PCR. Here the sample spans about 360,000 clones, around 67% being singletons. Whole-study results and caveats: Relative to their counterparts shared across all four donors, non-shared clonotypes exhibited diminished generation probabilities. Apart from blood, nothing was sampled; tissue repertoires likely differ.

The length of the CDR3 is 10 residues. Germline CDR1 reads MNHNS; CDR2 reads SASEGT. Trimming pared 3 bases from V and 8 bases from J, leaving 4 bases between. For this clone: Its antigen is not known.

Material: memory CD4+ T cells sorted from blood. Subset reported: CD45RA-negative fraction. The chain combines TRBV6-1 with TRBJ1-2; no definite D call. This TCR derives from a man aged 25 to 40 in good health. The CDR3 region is CASSEMGYTF. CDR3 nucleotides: TGTGCCAGCAGTGAGATGGGCTACACCTTC.